This record looks at one TCR beta chain sequence and its context. This specimen comes from a study of shared clonotypes between healthy human individuals. On sorted subsets, replicate PCRs used about 180 ng DNA, or 27,000 or so T cell genomes. Assay used: immunoSEQ multiplex PCR; TCRdb lists only in-frame clones, some missing. The table lists some 1 million clones, 65% to 75% of them singletons. This CDR3 comprises 11 residues. Germline V lookup: CDR1 MNHNY, CDR2 SVGAGI (reference sequence). Trimming took off 6 bases at V and 11 bases at J, with 11 bases between the two ends. This sequence was found in a man aged 18 to 35 in good health. The sequenced material came from memory CD4+ T cells sorted from blood. Subset of the sample: CD45RA-negative fraction. The V and J genes are TRBV6-6 and TRBJ2-1, with D perhaps being TRBD1 or TRBD2 (5 bases each). For the CDR3, the DNA is TGTGCCAGCAGCCCCCGGGACCAGCAGTTCTTC. Protein sequence: CASSPRDQQFF.